The text below deals with one T cell receptor beta chain. These data belong to a study of control samples from healthy donors and cancer patients. Sequencing was performed with immunoSEQ multiplex PCR; in TCRdb, only in-frame clones are kept and a portion is missing. The table lists nearly 55,000 clones, roughly 96% of them singletons. The material sequenced was blood. This sequence originates from a woman in her 30s in good health.

The CDR3 nucleotides are TGCGCCAGCAGCTTAGAGGGCTCCTACAATGAGCAGTTCTTC. It codes for CASSLEGSYNEQFF. V and J are TRBV5-1 and TRBJ2-1; TRBD2 might be the D (5 bases). Per germline, CDR1 SGHRS and CDR2 YFSETQ. The CDR3 extends over 14 amino acids. V was clipped by 2 bases and J by 0 bases, with 6 bases between them.